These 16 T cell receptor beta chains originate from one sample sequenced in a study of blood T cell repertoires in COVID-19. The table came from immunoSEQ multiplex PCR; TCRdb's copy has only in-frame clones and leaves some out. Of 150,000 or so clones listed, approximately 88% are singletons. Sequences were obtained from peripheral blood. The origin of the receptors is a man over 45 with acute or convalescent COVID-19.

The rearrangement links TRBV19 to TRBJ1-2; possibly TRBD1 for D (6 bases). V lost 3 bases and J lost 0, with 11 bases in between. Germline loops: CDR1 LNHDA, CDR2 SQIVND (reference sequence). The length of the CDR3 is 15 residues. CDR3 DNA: TGTGCCAGTAGTATTTACCGGACAGCTAACTATGGCTACACCTTC. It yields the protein CASSIYRTANYGYTF.

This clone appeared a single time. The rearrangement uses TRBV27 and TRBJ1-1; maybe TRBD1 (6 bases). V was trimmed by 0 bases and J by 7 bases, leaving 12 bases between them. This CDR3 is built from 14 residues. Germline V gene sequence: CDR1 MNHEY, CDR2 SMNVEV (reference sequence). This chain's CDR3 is CASSLSGGRHEAFF. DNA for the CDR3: TGTGCCAGCAGTTTATCTGGGGGCCGACATGAAGCTTTCTTT.

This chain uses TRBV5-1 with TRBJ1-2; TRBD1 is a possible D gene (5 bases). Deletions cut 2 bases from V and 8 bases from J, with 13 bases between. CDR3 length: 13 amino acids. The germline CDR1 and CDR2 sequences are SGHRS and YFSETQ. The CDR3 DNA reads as TGCGCCAGCAGCTTCCTCGCGGGGGACGGCTACACCTTC. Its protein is CASSFLAGDGYTF.

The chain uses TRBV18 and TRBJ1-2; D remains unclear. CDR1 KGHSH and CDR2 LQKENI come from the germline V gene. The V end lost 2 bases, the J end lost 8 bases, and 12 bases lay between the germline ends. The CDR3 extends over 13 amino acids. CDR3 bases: TGTGCCAGCTCACCAGACGGGTCGGGGGGCTACACCTTC. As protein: CASSPDGSGGYTF. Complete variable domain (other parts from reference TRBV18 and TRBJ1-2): NAGVMQNPRHLVRRRGQEARLRCSPMKGHSHVYWYRQLPEEGLKFMVYLQKENIIDESGMPKERFSAEFPKEGPSILRIQQVVRGDSAAYFCASSPDGSGGYTFGSGTRLTVV.

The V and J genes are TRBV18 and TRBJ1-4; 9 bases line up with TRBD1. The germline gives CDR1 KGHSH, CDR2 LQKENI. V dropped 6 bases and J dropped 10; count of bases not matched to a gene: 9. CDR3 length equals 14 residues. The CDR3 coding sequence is TGTGCCAGCTCTCCCGGGACAGGGTCCGTAAAACTGTTTTTT. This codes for CASSPGTGSVKLFF.

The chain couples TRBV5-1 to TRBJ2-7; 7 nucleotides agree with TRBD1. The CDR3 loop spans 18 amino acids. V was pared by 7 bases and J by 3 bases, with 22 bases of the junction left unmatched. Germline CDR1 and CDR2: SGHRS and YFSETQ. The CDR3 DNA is TGCGCCAGCGGATCCACAGGGGATTTAGATCATCGCGTCTACGAGCAGTACTTC. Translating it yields CASGSTGDLDHRVYEQYF.

The CDR3 here is CSASVPPGIYGYTF. CDR3 nucleotides: TGCAGTGCTAGTGTCCCGCCAGGGATCTATGGCTACACCTTC. The chain recombines TRBV20-1 with TRBJ1-2; D is perhaps TRBD1 (5 bases). This CDR3 has 14 amino acids. CDR1 and CDR2 (germline): DFQATT, SNEGSKA (reference sequence). V gave up 3 bases and J gave up 4 bases, with 15 bases separating them.

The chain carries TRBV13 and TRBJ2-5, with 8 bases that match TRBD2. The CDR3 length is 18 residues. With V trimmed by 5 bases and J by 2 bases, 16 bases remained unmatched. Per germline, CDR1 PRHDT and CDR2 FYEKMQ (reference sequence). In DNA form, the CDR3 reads TGTGCCAGCAGCCCGCGACTAGCGCCCCTGAGAAGACAAGAGACCCAGTACTTC. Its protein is CASSPRLAPLRRQETQYF. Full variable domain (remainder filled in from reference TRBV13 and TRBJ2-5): AAGVIQSPRHLIKEKRETATLKCYPIPRHDTVYWYQQGPGQDPQFLISFYEKMQSDKGSIPDRFSAQQFSDYHSELNMSSLELGDSALYFCASSPRLAPLRRQETQYFGPGTRLLVL.

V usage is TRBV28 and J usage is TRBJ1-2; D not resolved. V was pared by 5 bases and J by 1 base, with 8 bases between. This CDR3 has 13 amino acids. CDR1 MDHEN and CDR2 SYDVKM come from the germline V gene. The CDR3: CASSRLGNYGYTF. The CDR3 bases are TGTGCCAGCAGTCGTCTAGGTAACTATGGCTACACCTTC.

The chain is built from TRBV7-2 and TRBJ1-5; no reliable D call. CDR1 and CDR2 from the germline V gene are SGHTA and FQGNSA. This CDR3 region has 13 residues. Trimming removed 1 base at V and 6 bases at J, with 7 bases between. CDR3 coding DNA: TGTGCCAGCAGCTTAGATAGTGGTCAGCCCCAGCATTTT. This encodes CASSLDSGQPQHF.

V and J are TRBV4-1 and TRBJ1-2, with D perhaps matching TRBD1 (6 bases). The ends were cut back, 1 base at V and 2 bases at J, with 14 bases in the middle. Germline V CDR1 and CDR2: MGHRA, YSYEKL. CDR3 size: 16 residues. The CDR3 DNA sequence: TGCGCCAGCAGCCAAGGCGATCCTCAGGGGAACTATGGCTACACCTTC. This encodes CASSQGDPQGNYGYTF.

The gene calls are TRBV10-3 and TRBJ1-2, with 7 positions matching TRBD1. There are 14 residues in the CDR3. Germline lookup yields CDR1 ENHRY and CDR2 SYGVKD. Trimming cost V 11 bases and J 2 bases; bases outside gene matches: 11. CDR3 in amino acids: CASRGLQGNYGYTF. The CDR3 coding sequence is TGTGCCTCCCGCGGCCTACAGGGGAACTATGGCTACACCTTC.

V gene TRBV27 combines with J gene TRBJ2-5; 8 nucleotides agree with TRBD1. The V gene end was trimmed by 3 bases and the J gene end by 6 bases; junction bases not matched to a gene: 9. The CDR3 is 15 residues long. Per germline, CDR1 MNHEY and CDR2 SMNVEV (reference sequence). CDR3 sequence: CASSFGQGLGKTQYF. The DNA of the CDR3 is TGTGCCAGCAGTTTCGGACAGGGCCTGGGGAAGACCCAGTACTTC.

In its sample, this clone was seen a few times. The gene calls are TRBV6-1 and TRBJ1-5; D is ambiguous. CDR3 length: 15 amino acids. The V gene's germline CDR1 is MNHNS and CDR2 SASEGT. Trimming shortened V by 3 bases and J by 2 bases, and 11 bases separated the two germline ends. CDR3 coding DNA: TGTGCCAGCAGTGAGGCGGTTGGTGGCAATCAGCCCCAGCATTTT. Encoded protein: CASSEAVGGNQPQHF.

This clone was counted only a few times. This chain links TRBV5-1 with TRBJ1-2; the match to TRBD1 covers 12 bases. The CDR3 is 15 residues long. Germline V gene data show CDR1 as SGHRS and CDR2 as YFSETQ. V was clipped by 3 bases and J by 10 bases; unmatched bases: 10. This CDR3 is CASSSTPGTGGIYTF. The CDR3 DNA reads TGCGCCAGCAGCTCGACTCCCGGGACAGGGGGCATCTACACCTTC.

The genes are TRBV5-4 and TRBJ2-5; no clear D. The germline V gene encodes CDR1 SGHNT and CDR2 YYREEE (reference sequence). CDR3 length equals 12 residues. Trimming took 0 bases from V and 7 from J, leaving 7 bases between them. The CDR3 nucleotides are TGTGCCAGCAGCTTGGGTCTAGGGACCCAGTACTTC. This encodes CASSLGLGTQYF.